This T cell receptor (beta chain) emerged from a study of cytomegalovirus exposure and HLA in healthy donors. Study context: A preliminary data release comprised around 90 million unique TCRs obtained from HLA-typed donors.

It was with 60 Vbeta and 13 Jbeta primers that the PCR ran. Assay used: immunoSEQ multiplex PCR; TCRdb lists only in-frame clones, some missing. The sample yields 70,000 or so clones, of which the top ten take up about 0.83%. The clonotype was recovered from a boy aged 10-17 years in good health and CMV-seronegative. The specimen sequenced was PBMCs.

The CDR3 nucleotides read TGTGCCAGCAGTTTAGGACAGGGGGATTCACCCCTCCACTTT. This encodes CASSLGQGDSPLHF. The chain carries TRBV27 and TRBJ1-6; 10 bases match TRBD1. Germline lookup yields CDR1 MNHEY and CDR2 SMNVEV (reference sequence). Trimming cost V 2 bases and J 8 bases; bases outside gene matches: 0. The CDR3 is 14 amino acids.